The rows below give T cell receptor beta chains drawn from one sample of a study of blood T cell repertoires in COVID-19. The method was immunoSEQ multiplex PCR; TCRdb's version includes in-frame clones alone and lacks a portion of them. Here the sample spans over 60,000 clones, approximately 80% being singletons. Sequences were obtained from peripheral blood. All receptors derive from a man at least 80 years old with active COVID-19. The CDR3 runs from the conserved cysteine through the conserved F or W. D genes are given only for firm matches. Size values are once, few and many counts, or a class for expanded clones, and some rows have none.

>TRBJ2-5|NA|TRBD2|TRBV14
TGTGCCAGCAGCAAAGGCCCTTATGGACTAGGGTACGGTCAAGAGACCCAGTACTTC
CASSKGPYGLGYGQETQYF
>TRBJ1-6|NA|NA|TRBV28
TGTGCCAGCACGCCTACAGGGATGGGTTATTCACCCCTCCACTTT
CASTPTGMGYSPLHF
>TRBJ1-2|NA|TRBD1|TRBV7-2
TGTGCCAGCAGCTTTCCCACAGGGGATCGCGGCTACACCTTC
CASSFPTGDRGYTF
>TRBJ1-2|once|NA|TRBV7-9
TGTGCCAGCAGCTTAGGTGGGGGCGGCTATGGCTACACCTTC
CASSLGGGGYGYTF
>TRBJ2-7|few|TRBD1|TRBV6-2/TRBV6-3
TGTGCCAGCAGCCAACCTGGACAGGGGAGGTCTTACGAGCAGTACTTC
CASSQPGQGRSYEQYF
>TRBJ1-2|NA|NA|TRBV20-1
TGCAGTGTGGCCGGCTACACCTTC
CSVAGYTF
>TRBJ2-2|NA|TRBD2|TRBV7-9
TGTGCCAGCCGCCTAGCGGGAGACACCGGGGAGCTGTTTTTT
CASRLAGDTGELFF
>TRBJ1-3|NA|NA|TRBV7-9
TGTGCCAGCAGTTTTGGAGGAGCAGGCGCTGGAAACACCATATATTTT
CASSFGGAGAGNTIYF
>TRBJ2-7|NA|TRBD1|TRBV4-1
TGCGCCAGCAGCCTCCGGGCGGGGGACAGGGGATACGAGCAGTACTTC
CASSLRAGDRGYEQYF
>TRBJ1-2|NA|TRBD1|TRBV9
TGTGCCAGCAGCGCGACAGGGAACTATGGCTACACCTTC
CASSATGNYGYTF
>TRBJ2-7|NA|NA|TRBV27
TGTGCCAGCAGACTCGCCTGGGACTCTTCCTACGAGCAGTACTTC
CASRLAWDSSYEQYF
>TRBJ1-6|NA|NA|TRBV28
TGTGCCAGCAGTTTTAGAGGGTCGGCCTATAATTCACCCCTCCACTTT
CASSFRGSAYNSPLHF
>TRBJ2-7|NA|TRBD1|TRBV28
TGTGCCAGCAGACCATCCGGACAGGGAGCCTACGAGCAGTACTTC
CASRPSGQGAYEQYF
>TRBJ2-7|NA|TRBD2|TRBV19
TGTGCCAGTAGTATCTTTTCGGCGGGAGAGGAGCAGTACTTC
CASSIFSAGEEQYF
>TRBJ2-1|NA|TRBD2|TRBV7-8
TGTGCCAGCAGCTTACTTGGGACTAGCGGGGTATTCTCCTACAATGAGCAGTTCTTC
CASSLLGTSGVFSYNEQFF
>TRBJ2-7|NA|NA|TRBV2
TGTGCCAGCAGTCGGACAGCCACCTACGAGCAGTACTTC
CASSRTATYEQYF
>TRBJ2-1|NA|TRBD2|TRBV24-1
TGTGCCACCTCCTTCAGCGGGGTTTCCTACAATGAGCAGTTCTTC
CATSFSGVSYNEQFF
>TRBJ2-2|NA|NA|TRBV30
TGTGCCTGGAGAGGGGCAGCGAACACCGGGGAGCTGTTTTTT
CAWRGAANTGELFF
>TRBJ2-7|NA|TRBD2|TRBV27
TGTGCCAGCAGTTCCGGACTAGCGGGAGGGTTAGAGCAGTACTTC
CASSSGLAGGLEQYF
>TRBJ2-7|NA|NA|TRBV19
TGTGCCAGTAGTGTAGGACAGAGAACCTACGAGCAGTACTTC
CASSVGQRTYEQYF
>TRBJ2-1|few|NA|TRBV19
TGTGCCAGTGCACTAGGCTGGGGCAATGAGCAGTTCTTC
CASALGWGNEQFF
>TRBJ2-5|NA|NA|TRBV5-5
TGTGCCAGCAGCATCAACCAAGAGACCCAGTACTTC
CASSINQETQYF
>TRBJ1-5|NA|NA|TRBV19
TGTGCCAGTAGCAGCCAGGGTGCAGGGCAGCAGCCCCAGCATTTT
CASSSQGAGQQPQHF
>TRBJ2-7|few|TRBD2|TRBV6-5
TGTGCCAGCAGTTACTCCGGGACTAACTACGAGCAGTACTTC
CASSYSGTNYEQYF
>TRBJ1-1|NA|NA|TRBV14
TGTGCCAGCAGCCGAGGGCCCGCAACTCTTAACACTGAAGCTTTCTTT
CASSRGPATLNTEAFF
>TRBJ2-7|NA|TRBD1|TRBV28
TGTGCCAGCGAGGGGGCGAGCTCCTACGAGCAGTACTTC
CASEGASSYEQYF
>TRBJ1-1|NA|NA|TRBV18
TGTGCCAGCTCACCATCCAGGGGGAACACTGAAGCTTTCTTT
CASSPSRGNTEAFF
>TRBJ1-2|NA|NA|TRBV7-2
TGTGCCAGCAGGCGGGAAGGGTGGGGCTACACCTTC
CASRREGWGYTF
>TRBJ2-7|NA|TRBD1|TRBV11-3
TGTGCCAGCAGCCCGACAGGGATGACCTACGAGCAGTACTTC
CASSPTGMTYEQYF
>TRBJ2-6|NA|NA|TRBV19
TGTGCCAGTAGAAAACCTCCGGGACAAGCCTCTGGGGCCAACGTCCTGACTTTC
CASRKPPGQASGANVLTF
>TRBJ1-1|NA|NA|TRBV18
TGTGCCAGCTCACCACAGGCAGGGAGGGGGAACACTGAAGCTTTCTTT
CASSPQAGRGNTEAFF
>TRBJ2-3|once|NA|TRBV9
TGTGCCAGCAGCGTAGGACTAAGCACAGATACGCAGTATTTT
CASSVGLSTDTQYF
>TRBJ2-7|once|TRBD2|TRBV6-2/TRBV6-3
TGTGCCAGCAGCGGGACTACCGCCTACGAGCAGTACTTC
CASSGTTAYEQYF
>TRBJ2-7|NA|NA|TRBV5-1
TGCGCCAGCAGCTTGACAGTCTTAAGCTCCTACGAGCAGTACTTC
CASSLTVLSSYEQYF
>TRBJ2-2|NA|NA|TRBV14
TGTGCCAGCAGCCAGGGGGGACGCACCGGGGAGCTGTTTTTT
CASSQGGRTGELFF
>TRBJ2-7|few|TRBD1|TRBV5-5
TGTGCCAGCAGCTTGATGGGACAGGGTTCCTACGAGCAGTACTTC
CASSLMGQGSYEQYF
>TRBJ1-1|NA|TRBD1|TRBV27
TGTGCCAGCAGTTTCCGGGACAGGGGCTCTGAAGCTTTCTTT
CASSFRDRGSEAFF
>TRBJ1-6|NA|NA|TRBV30
TGTGCCTGGAGTGTACGGCCGGCGGGGGATTCACCCCTCCACTTT
CAWSVRPAGDSPLHF
>TRBJ2-7|NA|TRBD1|TRBV29-1
TGCAGCGCTCGACAGGGATTCTACGAGCAGTACTTC
CSARQGFYEQYF
>TRBJ2-7|NA|NA|TRBV25-1
TGTGCCAGCAGTGCGAAGGACAGCTCCTACGAGCAGTACTTC
CASSAKDSSYEQYF
>TRBJ2-2|NA|TRBD2|TRBV9
TGTGCCAGCAGCGTGAGAGCGGGGGGGCCTACCGGGGAGCTGTTTTTT
CASSVRAGGPTGELFF
>TRBJ1-5|NA|TRBD1|TRBV18
TGTGCCAGCTCACCTATGGGGACAGCCGGCTTCAGCAATCAGCCCCAGCATTTT
CASSPMGTAGFSNQPQHF
>TRBJ1-1|NA|NA|TRBV19
TGTGCCAGTAGTTCAACAGGGATATACACTGAAGCTTTCTTT
CASSSTGIYTEAFF
>TRBJ2-1|NA|NA|TRBV6-5
TGTGCCAGCAGTTGGGTCGGGAAGAATGAGCAGTTCTTC
CASSWVGKNEQFF